The 21 T cell receptor beta chains below all came from one sample that was sequenced in a study of T cells after posttransplantation cyclophosphamide. Profiling relied on immunoSEQ multiplex PCR, and the TCRdb table lists in-frame clones only, not all of them. The sample holds approximately 24,000 clones, and no clone turns up only once. The specimen was PBMCs. These receptors originate from a woman in her sixties in good health, CMV-negative, and a related stem cell transplant donor.

This clone has a count of ten or more. For the CDR3, the DNA is TGTGCCAGCAGTTCGGGACAGGGTACGATCGGTGAGCAGTTCTTC. The encoded protein is CASSSGQGTIGEQFF. The rearrangement joins TRBV6-5 to TRBJ2-1; TRBD1 matches 9 bases. Germline V lookup: CDR1 MNHEY, CDR2 SVGAGI. This CDR3 region has 15 residues. The V and J ends lost 4 bases and 9 bases, in that order; junction bases with no gene match: 10.

A remark on this clone: The junction does not match germline at one end; this may be a read error. The V call is TRBV6-5, the J call TRBJ1-2, with D hard to call. CDR1 is MNHEY and CDR2 is SVGAGI in the germline V gene. The CDR3 is 11 amino acids. The CDR3 sequence: CASSYGRRRFF. The CDR3 coding sequence is TGTGCCAGCAGTTACGGACGGAGGAGGTTCTTC.

The chain links TRBV11-2 to TRBJ2-3; D ambiguous. The tail of the sequence fits TRBJ1-5 better, so the J call may be wrong. CDR1 is SGHAT and CDR2 is FQNNGV in the germline V gene. The CDR3 sequence is 17 residues long. The CDR3 region is CASSLRSSSWHTDTQHF. In DNA form, the CDR3 reads TGTGCCAGCAGCTTACGGTCTAGCAGTTGGCACACAGATACGCAGCATTTT.

At least ten counts were recorded for this clone. V usage is TRBV15 and J usage is TRBJ2-1; tentatively, D is TRBD2 (6 bases). Trimming shortened V by 0 bases and J by 5 bases, and 11 bases separated the two germline ends. This CDR3 is built from 15 residues. Germline V CDR1 and CDR2: LNHNV, YYDKDF (reference sequence). Here the CDR3 reads CATSRDFRGNNEQFF. CDR3 coding DNA: TGTGCCACCAGCAGAGATTTTCGGGGGAACAATGAGCAGTTCTTC.

This clone was recorded many times. The chain combines TRBV28 with TRBJ1-6; no firm D call. This CDR3 is built from 13 residues. CDR1 MDHEN and CDR2 SYDVKM come from the germline V gene. V lost 2 bases to trimming and J lost 12 bases, with 11 bases between them. The CDR3 protein is CASSLGHVKPLHF. For the CDR3, the DNA is TGTGCCAGCAGTTTAGGGCACGTAAAACCCCTCCACTTT.

This clone was counted at least ten times. The chain uses TRBV27 and TRBJ1-4; TRBD1 matches at 7 bases. V dropped 5 bases and J dropped 7; count of bases not matched to a gene: 22. Germline values: CDR1 MNHEY, CDR2 SMNVEV (reference sequence). The CDR3 is 19 amino acids. DNA of the CDR3: TGTGCCAGCAGTCCTTTGACAGGGTGGGGGCCAACTATTGGTGAAAAACTGTTTTTT. Protein sequence: CASSPLTGWGPTIGEKLFF.

The chain links TRBV5-4 to TRBJ2-3; TRBD2 agrees at 13 bases. V was clipped by 4 bases and J by 4 bases; unmatched bases: 6. The CDR3 extends over 16 amino acids. Germline CDR1 reads SGHNT; CDR2 reads YYREEE (reference sequence). The CDR3 DNA is TGTGCCAGCAGCCCCGGACTAGCGGGGGTCTCAGATACGCAGTATTTT. Translating gives CASSPGLAGVSDTQYF.

The V call is TRBV9, the J call TRBJ2-1, with D possibly TRBD1 on 5 matching bases. CDR1 SGDLS and CDR2 YYNGEE come from the germline V gene. The CDR3 totals 15 residues. The V and J ends lost 0 bases and 6 bases respectively, with 13 bases between them. The CDR3 here is CASSVAGRPGNEQFF. The CDR3 DNA is TGTGCCAGCAGCGTAGCAGGGCGTCCTGGCAATGAGCAGTTCTTC. Together with reference TRBV9 and TRBJ2-1, the CDR3 gives the full variable domain: DSGVTQTPKHLITATGQRVTLRCSPRSGDLSVYWYQQSLDQGLQFLIQYYNGEERAKGNILERFSAQQFPDLHSELNLSSLELGDSALYFCASSVAGRPGNEQFFGPGTRLTVL.

This clone was recorded many times. CDR3 amino acids: CASSQDLDQPQHF. CDR3 coding DNA: TGCGCCAGCAGCCAAGATCTCGATCAGCCCCAGCATTTT. The gene calls are TRBV4-3 and TRBJ1-5; no definite D call. V shed 0 bases and J shed 5 bases, with 5 bases lying between them. The CDR3 covers 13 residues. Germline assignment: CDR1 LGHNA and CDR2 YSLEER.

This clone has ten or more counts. V gene TRBV11-2 combines with J gene TRBJ1-6; TRBD1 is a possible D gene (5 bases). V shed 1 base and J shed 3 bases, with 16 bases lying between them. Germline CDR1 and CDR2: SGHAT and FQNNGV. The CDR3 spans 18 residues. The CDR3 coding sequence is TGTGCCAGCAGCTTAGTGGGAGGGACCACTTACTATAATTCACCCCTCCACTTT. Translating gives CASSLVGGTTYYNSPLHF.

This clone appeared many times. V and J are TRBV9 and TRBJ1-3; tentative D call: TRBD1 (6 bases). Germline CDR1 is SGDLS and CDR2 is YYNGEE. There are 19 residues in the CDR3. Trimming took 2 bases from V and 0 from J, leaving 21 bases between them. CDR3 sequence: CASSVSGAPAGHSGNTIYF. As DNA, the CDR3 is TGTGCCAGCAGCGTCTCTGGCGCACCAGCGGGACACTCTGGAAACACCATATATTTT.

This clone was counted at least ten times. CDR3 protein: CASSGGSSYEQYF. DNA for the CDR3: TGTGCCAGCAGTGGCGGGAGCTCCTACGAGCAGTACTTC. This chain links TRBV6-1 with TRBJ2-7, with 7 bases identical to TRBD2. After removal of 4 bases from V and 0 bases from J, the junction contained 0 bases not matched to a gene. The CDR3 has 13 residues. Germline CDR1 is MNHNS and CDR2 is SASEGT.

This clone has a count of ten or more. The chain combines TRBV10-3 with TRBJ2-1; TRBD2 aligns across 12 bases. V gave up 10 bases and J gave up 1 base; unmatched junction bases: 5. Germline CDR1 is ENHRY and CDR2 is SYGVKD. The CDR3 sequence is 15 residues long. CDR3 coding DNA: TGTGCCACCGGGACTAGCGGGCCTTCCTACAATGAGCAGTTCTTC. Translation gives CATGTSGPSYNEQFF.

This clone was recorded many times. The CDR3 protein is CASSFDSSPLNEQFF. The CDR3 DNA reads TGTGCCAGCAGCTTCGACAGTTCCCCTTTGAATGAGCAGTTCTTC. This sequence joins TRBV7-2 and TRBJ2-1; the D gene is possibly TRBD1 (5 bases). V was trimmed by 3 bases and J by 7 bases, leaving 16 bases between them. CDR1 is SGHTA, CDR2 FQGNSA, per germline. The CDR3 extends over 15 amino acids.

This clone was detected ten times or more. The J gene is TRBJ2-5, the V gene TRBV15; 9 bases map to TRBD2. The CDR3 is 16 amino acids. Germline CDR1 is LNHNV and CDR2 is YYDKDF (reference sequence). V lost 1 base to trimming and J lost 2 bases; unmatched junction nucleotides: 5. The DNA for the CDR3 is TGTGCCACCAGCAGAGTCCGGGCGGGAGGGCAAGAGACCCAGTACTTC. Translated, it gives CATSRVRAGGQETQYF.

This clone occurred a few times. This rearrangement joins TRBV13 to TRBJ2-5; 9 nucleotides align to TRBD1. The CDR3 has 15 amino acids. Germline V lookup: CDR1 PRHDT, CDR2 FYEKMQ (reference sequence). J gave up 2 bases and V 7 bases, and 8 bases lay outside the gene matches. In DNA form, the CDR3 reads TGTGCCAGCACCATAAGGACAGGGGTTCAAGAGACCCAGTACTTC. Residues: CASTIRTGVQETQYF.

This clone was observed many times. The CDR3 DNA is TGTGCCAGTAGTATAGATCCCCAGGGGGCGACCCAGTACTTC. Amino acid sequence: CASSIDPQGATQYF. The rearrangement links TRBV19 to TRBJ2-5; TRBD1 aligns across 8 bases. V lost 0 bases, J lost 7 bases, and 4 bases stayed unmatched. This CDR3 region has 14 residues. In germline, CDR1 is LNHDA, CDR2 SQIVND (reference sequence).

This clone was seen repeatedly, ten times or more. This rearrangement joins TRBV19 to TRBJ1-1, with D possibly matching TRBD1 (5 bases). Trimming stripped 1 base from V and 3 bases from J, with 9 bases between. The CDR3 covers 14 residues. The germline V gene encodes CDR1 LNHDA and CDR2 SQIVND (reference sequence). Here the CDR3 reads CASSIVGGDTEAFF. CDR3 nucleotides: TGTGCCAGTAGTATAGTCGGGGGTGACACTGAAGCTTTCTTT.

This clone was observed at least ten times. The chain carries TRBV18 and TRBJ1-2; 8 positions match TRBD1. V lost 5 bases to trimming and J lost 4 bases; unmatched junction nucleotides: 12. This CDR3 contains 16 residues. Germline-derived CDR1 and CDR2 are KGHSH and LQKENI. The chain's CDR3 is CASSLRSDRESYGYTF. The CDR3 nucleotides are TGTGCCAGCTCATTACGCTCGGACAGGGAAAGCTATGGCTACACCTTC.

This clone was counted many times. Here the CDR3 reads CASSLGGLYGYTF. In DNA, the CDR3 is TGTGCCAGCAGTTTGGGGGGACTCTATGGCTACACCTTC. The J gene is TRBJ1-2, the V gene TRBV28; the D gene is possibly TRBD1 (5 bases). This CDR3 region has 13 residues. Trimming cost V 3 bases and J 4 bases, with 9 bases left between them. Germline-derived CDR1 and CDR2 are MDHEN and SYDVKM.

This clone was counted ten times or more. This chain joins TRBV7-8 and TRBJ1-3, with no clear D. Germline V gene data show CDR1 as SGHVS and CDR2 as FQNEAQ. The CDR3 runs to 16 residues. Trimming took 1 base from V and 0 from J, leaving 10 bases between them. The CDR3 DNA sequence: TGTGCCAGCAGCTTAGGGGCAGTCGCCTCTGGAAACACCATATATTTT. This codes for CASSLGAVASGNTIYF.